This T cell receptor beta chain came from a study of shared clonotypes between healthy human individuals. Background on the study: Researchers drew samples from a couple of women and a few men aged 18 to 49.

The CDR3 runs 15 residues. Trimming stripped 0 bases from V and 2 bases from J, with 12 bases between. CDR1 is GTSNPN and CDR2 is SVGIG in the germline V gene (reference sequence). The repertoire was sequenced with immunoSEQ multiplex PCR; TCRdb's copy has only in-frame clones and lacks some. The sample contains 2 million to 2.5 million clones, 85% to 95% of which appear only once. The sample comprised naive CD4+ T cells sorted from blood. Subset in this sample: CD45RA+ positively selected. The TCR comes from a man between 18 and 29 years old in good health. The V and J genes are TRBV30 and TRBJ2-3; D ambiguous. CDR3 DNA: TGTGCCTGGAGTGTACGAGGAGCCCCCACAGATACGCAGTATTTT. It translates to CAWSVRGAPTDTQYF. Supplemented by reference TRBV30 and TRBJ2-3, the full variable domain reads SQTIHQWPATLVQPVGSPLSLECTVEGTSNPNLYWYRQAAGRGLQLLFYSVGIGQISSEVPQNLSASRPQDRQFILSSKKLLLSDSGFYLCAWSVRGAPTDTQYFGPGTRLTVL.